The 24 T cell receptor beta chains below all came from one sample that was sequenced in a study of cytomegalovirus exposure and HLA in healthy donors. The PCR used 60 Vbeta and 13 Jbeta primers. Method: immunoSEQ multiplex PCR; TCRdb's copy keeps in-frame clones and lacks some. Its table records around 140,000 clones. What was sequenced was PBMCs. The receptors derive from a man between 18 and 35 years old in good health and CMV-seronegative.

The chain links TRBV29-1 to TRBJ1-5; 8 nucleotides align to TRBD1. Germline V CDR1 and CDR2: SQVTM, ANQGSEA. V lost 6 bases to trimming and J lost 8 bases; unmatched junction nucleotides: 6. There are 12 residues in the CDR3. The CDR3 loop reads CSVVRGREPQHF. As DNA, the CDR3 is TGCAGCGTGGTCAGGGGGCGTGAGCCCCAGCATTTT.

V usage is TRBV10-3 and J usage is TRBJ2-7; TRBD2 matches at 8 bases. The CDR3 is 15 residues long. V lost 5 bases to trimming and J lost 1 base; unmatched junction nucleotides: 7. Per the germline V gene, CDR1 is ENHRY and CDR2 is SYGVKD. The CDR3 coding sequence is TGTGCCATCAGTACCAAAGCGGGAGAGTCCTACGAGCAGTACTTC. Its translation is CAISTKAGESYEQYF.

The V and J genes are TRBV28 and TRBJ1-2; a weak D match, TRBD1 (6 bases). CDR3 length: 14 residues. CDR1 is MDHEN, CDR2 SYDVKM, per germline. V lost 3 bases, J lost 6 bases, and 14 bases lay in between. The CDR3 here is CASSLRGIGHGYTF. CDR3 sequence (DNA): TGTGCCAGCAGTTTGAGGGGGATTGGGCATGGCTACACCTTC.

In nucleotides, the CDR3 is TGTGCCAGCAGCTCACAGGGGCTGAACACTGAAGCTTTCTTT. Translating it yields CASSSQGLNTEAFF. The chain recombines TRBV7-9 with TRBJ1-1, with 7 bases aligning to TRBD1. This CDR3 comprises 14 residues. Germline lookup yields CDR1 SEHNR and CDR2 FQNEAQ (reference sequence). The ends lost 4 bases at V and 0 bases at J; junction bases unmatched: 2.

The V gene is TRBV7-2, the J gene TRBJ2-1; the match to TRBD1 covers 9 bases. The CDR3 has 15 residues. The germline V gene encodes CDR1 SGHTA and CDR2 FQGNSA. V shed 0 bases, J shed 3 bases, and the junction held 0 bases outside the gene matches. The CDR3 reads CASSLAGQGYNEQFF. Here the CDR3 DNA reads TGTGCCAGCAGCTTAGCGGGACAGGGCTACAATGAGCAGTTCTTC.

This chain joins TRBV4-1 and TRBJ2-7; 14 bases are a match to TRBD2. Germline-derived CDR1 and CDR2 are MGHRA and YSYEKL. This CDR3 spans 17 amino acids. J was trimmed by 6 bases and V by 0 bases; bases with no gene match: 7. This chain's CDR3 is CASSQDPGLAGDSEQYF. CDR3 in DNA: TGCGCCAGCAGCCAAGATCCGGGACTAGCGGGAGACTCCGAGCAGTACTTC.

The rearrangement uses TRBV27 and TRBJ1-5, with D perhaps TRBD1 (5 bases). Germline values: CDR1 MNHEY, CDR2 SMNVEV (reference sequence). The CDR3 contains 14 residues. Trimming stripped 2 bases from V and 6 bases from J, with 11 bases between. The CDR3 nucleotides read TGTGCCAGCAGTTTAAGGGTGGGGGGTCAGCCCCAGCATTTT. It encodes CASSLRVGGQPQHF.

The CDR3 DNA reads TGTGCCAGCTCACCAAATTTGAACGCCGAGGGCACTGAAGCTTTCTTT. Protein sequence: CASSPNLNAEGTEAFF. V is TRBV18 and J is TRBJ1-1; D call uncertain. CDR3 size: 16 residues. Germline V gene lookup returns CDR1 KGHSH and CDR2 LQKENI. Trimming shortened V by 2 bases and J by 4 bases, and 17 bases separated the two germline ends.

This chain joins TRBV18 and TRBJ2-2; tentatively, D is TRBD2 (5 bases). CDR1 is KGHSH, CDR2 LQKENI, per germline. V lost 3 bases, J lost 0 bases, and 11 bases lay in between. This CDR3 region has 16 residues. CDR3 DNA sequence: TGTGCCAGCTCACCGGTTTGGCGGGCGAACACCGGGGAGCTGTTTTTT. It encodes CASSPVWRANTGELFF.

The chain has TRBV19 and TRBJ1-6; D remains unclear. CDR1 and CDR2 (germline): LNHDA, SQIVND (reference sequence). The CDR3 has 13 amino acids. The V end was cut by 7 bases, the J end by 8 bases, with 12 bases between. CDR3 sequence: CASNEQRDSPLHF. CDR3 in DNA: TGTGCCAGTAACGAACAGCGGGATTCACCCCTCCACTTT.

The chain couples TRBV10-3 to TRBJ1-2, with unresolved D. V was cut by 6 bases and J by 7 bases, with 18 bases left in between. CDR3 length: 14 amino acids. Per germline, CDR1 ENHRY and CDR2 SYGVKD. The CDR3 DNA sequence: TGTGCCATCAGACCAACGGGTCGAGAGCCTGGCTACACCTTC. Protein sequence: CAIRPTGREPGYTF.

The chain couples TRBV29-1 to TRBJ1-5, with 9 bases fitting TRBD1. The CDR3 consists of 13 residues. V dropped 5 bases and J dropped 7; count of bases not matched to a gene: 6. The germline gives CDR1 SQVTM, CDR2 ANQGSEA. The CDR3 nucleotides are TGCAGCGTTAAAAGGACAGGGGACCAGCCCCAGCATTTT. Translated: CSVKRTGDQPQHF.

This chain uses TRBV7-2 with TRBJ2-7; 7 nucleotides line up with TRBD2. The CDR3 extends over 14 amino acids. Per the germline V gene, CDR1 is SGHTA and CDR2 is FQGNSA. V lost 1 base to trimming and J lost 3 bases; unmatched junction nucleotides: 3. The CDR3 loop reads CASSLGTRNYEQYF. CDR3 DNA: TGTGCCAGCAGCTTAGGGACTAGAAACTACGAGCAGTACTTC.

With respect to this clone: The sample has other DNA sequences that encode this CDR3 too. The chain employs TRBV9 and TRBJ2-2; no reliable D call. Germline CDR1 reads SGDLS; CDR2 reads YYNGEE. Trimming shortened V by 0 bases and J by 0 bases, and 6 bases separated the two germline ends. CDR3 size: 15 residues. The CDR3 spells CASSVGATNTGELFF. CDR3 in DNA: TGTGCCAGCAGCGTAGGAGCAACGAACACCGGGGAGCTGTTTTTT. The full variable domain, completed using reference TRBV9 and TRBJ2-2, is DSGVTQTPKHLITATGQRVTLRCSPRSGDLSVYWYQQSLDQGLQFLIQYYNGEERAKGNILERFSAQQFPDLHSELNLSSLELGDSALYFCASSVGATNTGELFFGEGSRLTVL.

The chain uses TRBV30 and TRBJ1-4; D possibly corresponds to TRBD1 (6 bases). CDR3 length: 14 amino acids. With 0 bases removed from V and 6 bases from J, the gap between germline ends came to 11 bases. Germline V gene data show CDR1 as GTSNPN and CDR2 as SVGIG (reference sequence). Here the CDR3 reads CAWSVGGADEKLFF. The CDR3 DNA reads TGTGCCTGGAGTGTTGGGGGGGCAGATGAAAAACTGTTTTTT.

The CDR3 sequence: CASSGTSGRVGYNEQFF. The CDR3 coding sequence is TGTGCCAGCAGTGGGACTAGCGGGAGGGTGGGCTACAATGAGCAGTTCTTC. The chain combines TRBV6-1 with TRBJ2-1; 15 positions match TRBD2. Trimming cost V 4 bases and J 3 bases; bases outside gene matches: 4. The CDR3 contains 17 residues. The germline CDR1 and CDR2 sequences are MNHNS and SASEGT.

V is TRBV6-6 and J is TRBJ2-5, with TRBD1 matching 8 bases. The CDR3 sequence is 14 residues long. Germline V gives CDR1 MNHNY, CDR2 SVGAGI (reference sequence). The V segment lost 6 bases and the J segment 5 bases; nucleotides outside the gene matches: 8. The CDR3: CASRRDRTMETQYF. The CDR3 DNA reads as TGTGCCAGCAGAAGGGACAGGACGATGGAGACCCAGTACTTC.

The chain carries TRBV2 and TRBJ2-7; D is unclear. The CDR3 length is 13 residues. The V end lost 6 bases, the J end lost 1 base, and 10 bases lay between the germline ends. Germline CDR1 and CDR2: SNHLY and FYNNEI. The CDR3 loop reads CASRLAGSYEQYF. The CDR3 DNA follows: TGTGCCAGCAGGCTCGCCGGTTCCTACGAGCAGTACTTC.

The V and J genes are TRBV5-6 and TRBJ2-1; TRBD1 matches at 9 bases. After removal of 3 bases from V and 3 bases from J, the junction contained 4 bases not matched to a gene. The CDR3 runs to 15 residues. Germline V lookup: CDR1 SGHDT, CDR2 YYEEEE. The CDR3 bases are TGTGCCAGCAGCTGGGGGGACAGGGACTACAATGAGCAGTTCTTC. It is translated as CASSWGDRDYNEQFF. Variable domain in full (rest from reference TRBV5-6 and TRBJ2-1): DAGVTQSPTHLIKTRGQQVTLRCSPKSGHDTVSWYQQALGQGPQFIFQYYEEEERQRGNFPDRFSGHQFPNYSSELNVNALLLGDSALYLCASSWGDRDYNEQFFGPGTRLTVL.

This sequence joins TRBV6-5 and TRBJ1-1, with D perhaps matching TRBD1 (6 bases). CDR3 length: 14 amino acids. V lost 4 bases and J 1 base, leaving 10 bases between the germline ends. The germline gives CDR1 MNHEY, CDR2 SVGAGI. Here the CDR3 reads CASSSGQRNTEAFF. In DNA form, the CDR3 reads TGTGCCAGCAGTTCCGGACAGCGGAACACTGAAGCTTTCTTT.

V gene TRBV28 combines with J gene TRBJ1-5, with TRBD1 as a possible D gene (5 bases). The germline V gene has CDR1 MDHEN and CDR2 SYDVKM. This CDR3 has 14 amino acids. Trimming removed 5 bases from V and 2 bases from J, with 10 bases in between. The CDR3 is CASSAGLRNQPQHF. The DNA for the CDR3 is TGTGCCAGCAGTGCGGGGCTGCGCAATCAGCCCCAGCATTTT.

The rearrangement uses TRBV27 and TRBJ2-7, with D tentatively TRBD1 (5 bases). V lost 2 bases, J lost 0 bases, and 8 bases lay in between. Germline-derived CDR1 and CDR2 are MNHEY and SMNVEV (reference sequence). The CDR3 loop spans 14 amino acids. This chain's CDR3 is CASSLNRGSYEQYF. The CDR3 DNA is TGTGCCAGCAGTTTAAATAGGGGCTCCTACGAGCAGTACTTC.

J is TRBJ1-2 and V is TRBV19; TRBD1 might be the D (5 bases). From germline, CDR1 is LNHDA and CDR2 SQIVND (reference sequence). This CDR3 is 14 amino acids long. Trimming removed 3 bases at V and 7 bases at J, with 15 bases between. This CDR3 is CASSIPRGRAGYTF. DNA of the CDR3: TGTGCCAGTAGTATTCCTAGGGGCCGGGCTGGCTACACCTTC.

J is TRBJ2-5 and V is TRBV7-6, with 9 bases identical to TRBD1. Germline CDR1 and CDR2: SGHVS and FNYEAQ. This CDR3 is built from 18 residues. V gave up 3 bases and J gave up 2 bases; unmatched junction bases: 13. The CDR3 DNA is TGTGCCAGCAGCTTGAGGACAGGGGTAGGGGGTATACAAGAGACCCAGTACTTC. Protein: CASSLRTGVGGIQETQYF.